This T cell receptor beta chain originates from a study of T-cell reconstitution after alpha-beta-depleted transplantation in children. This clonotype was seen more than once but under ten times. V was clipped by 1 base and J by 1 base, with 7 bases between them. Germline CDR1 reads KGHSH; CDR2 reads LQKENI. CDR3 length equals 14 residues. For TCRbeta, the library was prepared with unique molecular identifiers. TCRdb independently ran MiXCR on the PCR reads; one entry per CDR3 protein. The sample holds about 190,000 distinct CDR3 sequences; around 6.8% are singletons and the top ten take roughly 3%. The genes are TRBV18 and TRBJ1-1; no definite D call. The material was PBMCs from the stem cell graft donor, obtained from the stem cell graft. This sequence originates from a human donor who donated a stem cell graft to a child with Wiskott-Aldrich syndrome. The CDR3 DNA is TGTGCCAGCTCACCACGGAACGGGAACACTGAAGCTTTCTTT. This translates into CASSPRNGNTEAFF.